A selection of T cell receptor beta chains follows, all from one sample in a study of T cells in Graves' hyperthyroidism and ophthalmopathy. TCRdb passed the multiplex PCR reads through MiXCR, listing each CDR3 protein once. Here the sample spans 450,000 to 550,000 distinct CDR3 sequences, approximately 25% being singletons. The sample was blood. The receptors come from a woman in her 30s with Graves' ophthalmopathy. The CDR3 runs from the conserved cysteine through the conserved F or W. The D gene is left open where the match is weak. The listing skips clone size in some rows; elsewhere it reads once, few, many or a size class.

NA	TRBV19	TRBJ1-1	few	CASSIDSTGATEAFF	TGTGCCAGTAGTATAGATTCCACCGGCGCTACTGAAGCTTTCTTT
NA	TRBV29-1	TRBJ2-2	few	CSVEGGEGYTGELFF	TGCAGCGTTGAAGGTGGCGAAGGGTACACCGGGGAGCTGTTTTTT
TRBD1	TRBV6-5	TRBJ2-2	many	CASLNTGGAGRELFF	TGTGCCAGCCTCAATACAGGGGGCGCGGGACGGGAGCTGTTTTTT
NA	TRBV6-5	TRBJ1-2	few	CASSYSSKGGYTF	TGTGCCAGCAGTTACTCGAGTAAGGGCGGCTACACCTTC
TRBD1	TRBV6-2/TRBV6-3	TRBJ1-2	NA	CASSYFLQGGYGYTF	TGTGCCAGCAGTTACTTCCTACAGGGGGGCTATGGCTACACCTTC
TRBD1	TRBV7-9	TRBJ1-2	NA	CASSLPDRNYGYSF	TGTGCCAGCAGCTTACCGGACAGGAATTATGGCTACTCCTTC
NA	TRBV6-5	TRBJ1-1	many	CASSYSNTEAFF	TGTGCCAGCAGCTACAGCAACACTGAAGCTTTCTTT
TRBD2	TRBV18	TRBJ2-7	few	CASSPPGGVYYEQYF	TGTGCCAGCTCACCCCCGGGGGGGGTGTACTACGAGCAGTACTTC
NA	TRBV12-3/TRBV12-4	TRBJ1-3	many	CASSTTRNTIYF	TGTGCCAGCAGTACGACAAGAAACACCATATATTTT
TRBD1	TRBV7-2	TRBJ1-2	many	CASSVRRDRGYGYTF	TGTGCCAGCAGCGTAAGGAGAGACAGGGGATATGGCTACACCTTC
TRBD1	TRBV29-1	TRBJ2-7	many	CSVRGTGLSSYEQYF	TGCAGCGTCAGGGGGACAGGTTTAAGCTCCTACGAGCAGTACTTC
TRBD1	TRBV6-1	TRBJ2-7	many	CASSGQGAPGQYF	TGTGCCAGCAGTGGGCAGGGGGCGCCTGGGCAGTACTTC
NA	TRBV5-1	TRBJ2-7	many	CASSPSGYQTYEQYF	TGCGCCAGCAGCCCGTCCGGTTACCAGACCTACGAGCAGTACTTC
NA	TRBV6-1	TRBJ1-5	many	CASTFYSNQPQHF	TGTGCCAGCACATTTTATAGCAATCAGCCCCAGCATTTT
NA	TRBV11-2	TRBJ2-5	many	CASSLAGQGRETQYF	TGTGCCAGCAGCTTAGCAGGTCAGGGACGAGAGACCCAGTACTTC
TRBD2	TRBV7-9	TRBJ2-7	once	CASSGSGNEQYF	TGTGCCAGCAGCGGCAGCGGGAACGAGCAGTACTTC
NA	TRBV18	TRBJ1-3	NA	CASSLGTPDSGNTIYF	TGTGCCAGCTCACTGGGGACGCCGGACTCTGGAAACACCATATATTTT
TRBD1	TRBV5-1	TRBJ1-2	many	CASSPRGAGGLNYGYTF	TGCGCCAGCAGCCCTCGTGGGGCAGGGGGCCTTAACTATGGCTACACCTTC
NA	TRBV6-1	TRBJ1-1	NA	CASRGQNTEAFF	TGTGCCAGCAGGGGCCAGAACACTGAAGCTTTCTTT
TRBD1	TRBV6-1	TRBJ2-7	NA	CASSPNPDRGTYEQYF	TGTGCCAGCAGTCCGAACCCGGACAGGGGGACCTACGAGCAGTACTTC
TRBD2	TRBV12-3/TRBV12-4	TRBJ2-7	few	CASRVAGGHEQYF	TGTGCCAGCAGGGTAGCGGGGGGGCACGAGCAGTACTTC
TRBD1	TRBV7-9	TRBJ2-7	many	CASSLQGDYEQYF	TGTGCCAGCAGCTTACAGGGGGACTACGAGCAGTACTTC
NA	TRBV11-2	TRBJ2-7	many	CASSSPPGRTVGYEQYF	TGTGCCAGCAGCTCCCCCCCGGGGCGTACGGTAGGGTACGAGCAGTACTTC
TRBD2	TRBV2	TRBJ2-5	many	CASSEWGSGGADETQYF	TGTGCCAGCAGTGAATGGGGTAGCGGGGGGGCCGATGAGACCCAGTACTTC
NA	TRBV15	TRBJ1-5	NA	CATSRGGRGSQPQHF	TGTGCCACCAGCAGAGGGGGGCGAGGTAGTCAGCCCCAGCATTTT
NA	TRBV20-1	TRBJ2-3	NA	CSAVPDDFTDTQYF	TGCAGTGCCGTGCCGGACGACTTCACAGATACGCAGTATTTT
TRBD2	TRBV6-1	TRBJ2-7	few	CASKRSGNYEQYF	TGTGCCAGCAAACGAAGCGGGAACTACGAGCAGTACTTC
NA	TRBV11-2	TRBJ2-7	many	CASSQTGFEQYF	TGTGCCAGCAGCCAAACAGGGTTCGAGCAGTACTTC
NA	TRBV6-5	TRBJ1-3	NA	CASSYGAGSSGNTIYF	TGTGCCAGCAGTTATGGGGCGGGGAGCTCTGGAAACACCATATATTTT
NA	TRBV30	TRBJ2-5	few	CAWSRQFQETQYF	TGTGCCTGGAGTAGACAGTTCCAAGAGACCCAGTACTTC
TRBD2	TRBV6-1	TRBJ2-5	many	CASSDNLAGYETQYF	TGTGCCAGCAGTGATAATCTAGCGGGGTACGAGACCCAGTACTTC
TRBD1	TRBV20-1	TRBJ1-2	many	CSARDQGTGDYGYTF	TGCAGTGCTAGAGATCAAGGGACAGGGGACTATGGCTACACCTTC
NA	TRBV6-5	TRBJ2-3	few	CASIKGQGTSVTDTQYF	TGTGCCAGCATCAAGGGGCAGGGAACATCGGTCACAGATACGCAGTATTTT